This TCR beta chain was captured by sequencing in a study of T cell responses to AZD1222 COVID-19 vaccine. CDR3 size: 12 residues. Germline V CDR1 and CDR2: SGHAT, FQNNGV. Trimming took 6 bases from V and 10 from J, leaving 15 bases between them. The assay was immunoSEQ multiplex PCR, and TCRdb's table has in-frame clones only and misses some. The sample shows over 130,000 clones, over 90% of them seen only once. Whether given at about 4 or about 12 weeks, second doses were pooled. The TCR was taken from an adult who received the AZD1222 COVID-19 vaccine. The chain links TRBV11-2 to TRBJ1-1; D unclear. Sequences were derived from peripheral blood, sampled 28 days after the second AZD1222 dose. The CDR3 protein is CASRNGGSVAFF. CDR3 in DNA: TGTGCCAGCAGGAATGGAGGGAGTGTAGCTTTCTTT.